This TCR beta chain was sequenced for a study of PD-1 blockade in classical Hodgkin lymphoma. The CDR3 sequence is 14 residues long. Germline V CDR1 and CDR2: SGHNT, YYREEE (reference sequence). Trimming stripped 2 bases from V and 0 bases from J, with 6 bases between. Every one of the patients relapsed after autologous stem cell transplantation (brentuximab vedotin exposure was variable). Study-level results: Exclusion removed patients who began nivolumab under 1 year after ASCT. Healthy donors were reported to have higher baseline TCR diversity than newly diagnosed patients.

To note about this clone: Its antigen is undetermined.

Clones were read by immunoSEQ multiplex PCR, and TCRdb kept only the in-frame ones, dropping some. The data hold about 10,000 clones, with approximately 90% observed a single time. The source was peripheral blood mononuclear cells (PBMCs), collected at baseline. The clonotype comes from a human donor with classical Hodgkin lymphoma. This chain connects TRBV5-4 to TRBJ2-1; no definite D call. For the CDR3, the DNA is TGTGCCAGCAGCTTACCCAGCTCCTACAATGAGCAGTTCTTC. This translates into CASSLPSSYNEQFF.